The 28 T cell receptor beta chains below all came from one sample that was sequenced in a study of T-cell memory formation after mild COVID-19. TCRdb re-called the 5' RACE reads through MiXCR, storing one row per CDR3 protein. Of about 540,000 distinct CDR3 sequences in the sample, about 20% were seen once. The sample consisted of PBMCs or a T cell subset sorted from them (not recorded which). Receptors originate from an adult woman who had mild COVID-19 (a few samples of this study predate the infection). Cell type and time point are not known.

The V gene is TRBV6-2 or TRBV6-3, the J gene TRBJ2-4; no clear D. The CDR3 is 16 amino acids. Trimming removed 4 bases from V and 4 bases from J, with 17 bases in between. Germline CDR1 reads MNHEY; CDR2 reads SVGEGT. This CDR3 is CASSSGPDDLKNIQYF. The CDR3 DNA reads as TGTGCCAGCAGTTCAGGCCCGGACGATCTTAAAAACATTCAGTACTTC.

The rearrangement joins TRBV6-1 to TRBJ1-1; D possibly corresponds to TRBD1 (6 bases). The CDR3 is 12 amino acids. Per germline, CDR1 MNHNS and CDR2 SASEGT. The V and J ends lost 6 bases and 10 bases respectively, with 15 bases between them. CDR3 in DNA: TGTGCCAGCAGCGCGATCACAGGGTTAGCTTTCTTT. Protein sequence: CASSAITGLAFF.

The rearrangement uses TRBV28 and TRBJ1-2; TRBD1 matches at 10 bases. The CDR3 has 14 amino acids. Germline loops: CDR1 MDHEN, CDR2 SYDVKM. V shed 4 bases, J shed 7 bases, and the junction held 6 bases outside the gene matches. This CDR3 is CASSWGQGLSGYTF. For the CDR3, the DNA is TGTGCCAGCAGTTGGGGACAGGGGTTGTCTGGCTACACCTTC.

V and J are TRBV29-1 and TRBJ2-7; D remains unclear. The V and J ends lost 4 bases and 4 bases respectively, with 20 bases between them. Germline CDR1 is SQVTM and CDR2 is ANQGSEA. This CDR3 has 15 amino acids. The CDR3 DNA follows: TGCAGCGTTGTACCACTGGGGAAGGCTTGGTACGAGCAGTACTTC. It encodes CSVVPLGKAWYEQYF.

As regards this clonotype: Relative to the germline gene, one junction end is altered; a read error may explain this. CDR3 nucleotide sequence: TGTGCCAGCAGATTAGGGACTGCCTGGAACACTGAAGCTTTCTTT. Its translation is CASRLGTAWNTEAFF. V is TRBV12-3 or TRBV12-4 and J is TRBJ1-1, with D tentatively TRBD1 (5 bases). The CDR3 runs 15 residues.

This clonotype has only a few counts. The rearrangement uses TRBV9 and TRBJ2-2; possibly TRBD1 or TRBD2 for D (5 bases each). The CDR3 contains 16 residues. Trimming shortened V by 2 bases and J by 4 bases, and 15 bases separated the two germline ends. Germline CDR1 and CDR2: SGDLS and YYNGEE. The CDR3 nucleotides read TGTGCCAGCAGCGTCGGGGATCGTGGGGGCACCGGGGAGCTGTTTTTT. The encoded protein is CASSVGDRGGTGELFF.

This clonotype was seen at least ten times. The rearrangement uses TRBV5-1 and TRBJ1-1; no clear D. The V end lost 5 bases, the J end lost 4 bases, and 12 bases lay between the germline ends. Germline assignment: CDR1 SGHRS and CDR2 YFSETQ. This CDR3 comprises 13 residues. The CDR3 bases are TGCGCCAGCAGTCCTTCGGGGTCCACTGAAGCTTTCTTT. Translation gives CASSPSGSTEAFF.

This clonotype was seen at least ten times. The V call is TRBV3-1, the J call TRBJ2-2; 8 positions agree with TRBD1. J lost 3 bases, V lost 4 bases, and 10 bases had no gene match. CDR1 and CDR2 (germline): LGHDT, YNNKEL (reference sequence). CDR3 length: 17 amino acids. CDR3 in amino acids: CASSPVGRGQYTGELFF. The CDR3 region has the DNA TGTGCCAGCAGCCCTGTGGGCAGGGGGCAGTACACCGGGGAGCTGTTTTTT.

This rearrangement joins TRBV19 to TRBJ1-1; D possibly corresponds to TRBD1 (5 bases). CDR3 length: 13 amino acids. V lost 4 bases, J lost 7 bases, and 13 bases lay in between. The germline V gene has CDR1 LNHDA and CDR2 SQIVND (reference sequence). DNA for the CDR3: TGTGCCAGTAGTACTTCCTACAGGTATGAAGCTTTCTTT. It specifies CASSTSYRYEAFF.

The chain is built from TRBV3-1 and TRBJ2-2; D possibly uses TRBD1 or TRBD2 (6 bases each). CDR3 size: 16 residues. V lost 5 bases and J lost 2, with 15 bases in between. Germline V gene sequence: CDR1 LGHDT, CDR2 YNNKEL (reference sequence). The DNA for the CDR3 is TGTGCCAGCAGCATCCGCGGGACACTCAACACCGGGGAGCTGTTTTTT. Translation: CASSIRGTLNTGELFF.

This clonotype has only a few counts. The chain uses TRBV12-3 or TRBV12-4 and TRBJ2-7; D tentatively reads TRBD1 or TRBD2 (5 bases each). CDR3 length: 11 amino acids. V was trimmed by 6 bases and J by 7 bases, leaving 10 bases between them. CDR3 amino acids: CASSRGTEQYF. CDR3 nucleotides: TGTGCCAGCAGCCGTGGGACGGAGCAGTACTTC.

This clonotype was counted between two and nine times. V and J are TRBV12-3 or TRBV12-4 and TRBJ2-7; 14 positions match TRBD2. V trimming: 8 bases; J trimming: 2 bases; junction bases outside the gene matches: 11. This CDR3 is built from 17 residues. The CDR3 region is CASSGLAGGSSPYEQYF. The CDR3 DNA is TGTGCCAGCTCCGGACTAGCGGGAGGATCTTCCCCCTACGAGCAGTACTTC.

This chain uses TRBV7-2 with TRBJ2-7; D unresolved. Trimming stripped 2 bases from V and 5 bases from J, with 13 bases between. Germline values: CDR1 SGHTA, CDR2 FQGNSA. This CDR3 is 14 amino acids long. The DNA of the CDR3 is TGTGCCAGCAGCTTATCATTTTCCGCGAACGAGCAGTACTTC. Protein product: CASSLSFSANEQYF.

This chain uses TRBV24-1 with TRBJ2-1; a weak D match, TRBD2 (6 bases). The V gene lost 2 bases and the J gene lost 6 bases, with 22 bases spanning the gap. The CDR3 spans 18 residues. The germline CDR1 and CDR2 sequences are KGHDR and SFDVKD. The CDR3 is CATSDSKKPGAMSNEQFF. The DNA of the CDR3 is TGTGCCACCAGTGATTCCAAAAAGCCGGGAGCAATGTCCAATGAGCAGTTCTTC.

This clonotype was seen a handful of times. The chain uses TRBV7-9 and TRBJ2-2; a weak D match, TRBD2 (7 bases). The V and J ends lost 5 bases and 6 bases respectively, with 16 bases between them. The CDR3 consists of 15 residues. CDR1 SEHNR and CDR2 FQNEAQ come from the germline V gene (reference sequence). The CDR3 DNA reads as TGTGCCAGCAGCGCAACACGGGGGGCGCCCGGGGAGCTGTTTTTT. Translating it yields CASSATRGAPGELFF.

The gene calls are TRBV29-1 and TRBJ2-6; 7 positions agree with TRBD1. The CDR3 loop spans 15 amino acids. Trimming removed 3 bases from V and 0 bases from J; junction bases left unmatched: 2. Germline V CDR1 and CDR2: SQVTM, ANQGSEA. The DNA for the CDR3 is TGCAGCGTTGAGGCAGGGGGCTCTGGGGCCAACGTCCTGACTTTC. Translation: CSVEAGGSGANVLTF.

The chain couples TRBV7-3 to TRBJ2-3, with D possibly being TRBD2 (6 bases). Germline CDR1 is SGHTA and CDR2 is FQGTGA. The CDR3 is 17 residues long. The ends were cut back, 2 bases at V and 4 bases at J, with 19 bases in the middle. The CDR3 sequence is CASSLDSSASRSDTQYF. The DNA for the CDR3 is TGTGCCAGCAGCTTAGACTCTAGCGCGAGCAGATCAGATACGCAGTATTTT.

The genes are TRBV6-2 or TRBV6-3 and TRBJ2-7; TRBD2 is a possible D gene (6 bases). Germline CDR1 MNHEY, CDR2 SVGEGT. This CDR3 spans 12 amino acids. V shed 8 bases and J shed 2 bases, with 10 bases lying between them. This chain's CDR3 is CASRDWTYEQYF. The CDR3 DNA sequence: TGTGCCAGCCGGGACTGGACCTACGAGCAGTACTTC.

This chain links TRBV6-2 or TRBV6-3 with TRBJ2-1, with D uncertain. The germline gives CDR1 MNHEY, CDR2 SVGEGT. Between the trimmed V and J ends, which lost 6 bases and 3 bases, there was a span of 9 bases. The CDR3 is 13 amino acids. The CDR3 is CASRPPDYNEQFF. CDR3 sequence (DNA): TGTGCCAGCAGGCCACCGGACTACAATGAGCAGTTCTTC.

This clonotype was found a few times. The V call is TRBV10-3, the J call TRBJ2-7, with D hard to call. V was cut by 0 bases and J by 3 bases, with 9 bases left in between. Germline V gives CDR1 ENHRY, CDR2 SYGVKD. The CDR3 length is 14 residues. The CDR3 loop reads CAISESTSSYEQYF. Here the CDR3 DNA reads TGTGCCATCAGTGAGTCGACGTCAAGCTACGAGCAGTACTTC.

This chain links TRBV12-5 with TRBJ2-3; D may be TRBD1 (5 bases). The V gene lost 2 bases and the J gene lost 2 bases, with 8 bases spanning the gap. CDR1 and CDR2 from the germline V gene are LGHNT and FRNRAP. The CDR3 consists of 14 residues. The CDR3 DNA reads TGTGCTAGTGGTTTGTATGGGGCCACAGATACGCAGTATTTT. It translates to CASGLYGATDTQYF.

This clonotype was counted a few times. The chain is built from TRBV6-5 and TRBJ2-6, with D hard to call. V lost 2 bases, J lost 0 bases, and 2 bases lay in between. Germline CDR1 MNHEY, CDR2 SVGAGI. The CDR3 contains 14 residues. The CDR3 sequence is CASSYISGANVLTF. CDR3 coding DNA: TGTGCCAGCAGTTACATCTCTGGGGCCAACGTCCTGACTTTC.

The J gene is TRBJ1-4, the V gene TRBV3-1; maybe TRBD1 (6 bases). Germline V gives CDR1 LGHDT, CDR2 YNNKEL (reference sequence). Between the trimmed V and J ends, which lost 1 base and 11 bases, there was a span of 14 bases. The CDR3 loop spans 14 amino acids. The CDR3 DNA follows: TGTGCCAGCAGCCAAGTTGGCGCAGGGGAGAAACTGTTTTTT. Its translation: CASSQVGAGEKLFF.

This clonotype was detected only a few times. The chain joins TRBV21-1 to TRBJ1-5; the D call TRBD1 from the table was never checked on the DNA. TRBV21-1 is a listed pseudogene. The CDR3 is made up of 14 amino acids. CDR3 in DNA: TGTGCCAGAAACAGGGACTATAGCAATCAGCCCCAGCATTTT. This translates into CARNRDYSNQPQHF.

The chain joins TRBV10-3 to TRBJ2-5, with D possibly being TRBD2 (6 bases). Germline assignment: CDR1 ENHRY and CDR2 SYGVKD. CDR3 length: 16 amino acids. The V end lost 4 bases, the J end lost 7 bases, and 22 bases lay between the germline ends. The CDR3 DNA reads TGTGCCATCAGTGCCGGGCAGGGCGTAGGAGGGATGACCCAGTACTTC. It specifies CAISAGQGVGGMTQYF.

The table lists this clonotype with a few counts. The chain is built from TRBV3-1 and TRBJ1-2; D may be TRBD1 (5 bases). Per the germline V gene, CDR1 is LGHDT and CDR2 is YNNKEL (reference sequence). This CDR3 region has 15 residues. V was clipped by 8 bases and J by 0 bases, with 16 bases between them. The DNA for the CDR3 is TGTGCCAGCTCCCTTTCCGCAGGGACTAACTATGGCTACACCTTC. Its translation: CASSLSAGTNYGYTF.

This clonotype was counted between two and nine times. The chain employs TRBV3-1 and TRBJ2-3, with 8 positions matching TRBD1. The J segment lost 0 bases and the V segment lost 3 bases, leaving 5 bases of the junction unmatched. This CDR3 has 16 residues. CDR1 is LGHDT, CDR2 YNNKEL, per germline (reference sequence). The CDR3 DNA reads TGTGCCAGCAGCCACTGGGACAGGCCTAGCACAGATACGCAGTATTTT. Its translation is CASSHWDRPSTDTQYF.

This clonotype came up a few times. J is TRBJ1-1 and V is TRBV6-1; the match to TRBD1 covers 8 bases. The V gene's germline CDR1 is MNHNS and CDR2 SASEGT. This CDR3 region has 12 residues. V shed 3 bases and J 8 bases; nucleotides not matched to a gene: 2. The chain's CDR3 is CASSERQGEAFF. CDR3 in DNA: TGTGCCAGCAGTGAGAGACAGGGGGAAGCTTTCTTT.